Listed below are T cell receptor beta chains from one sample, sequenced in a study of blood T cell repertoires in COVID-19. Assay: immunoSEQ multiplex PCR; the TCRdb copy retains only in-frame clones and omits some. Here the sample spans about 50,000 clones, about 82% being singletons. Sequenced sample: peripheral blood. The receptors were gathered from a woman aged 60-70 years with acute or convalescent COVID-19. Both conserved end residues are trimmed from each CDR3.

v_gene,CDR3aa
TRBV4-1,ASSQVGQVSSGNTIY
TRBV4-2,ASSQAGTQSTDTQY
TRBV29-1,SVVAGQETQY
TRBV6-6,ASSYQGDNQPQH
TRBV3-1/TRBV3-2,ASSPRGTEAF
TRBV5-6,ASSQVWNTDTQY
TRBV19,ASTIGVGLAGGDTQY
TRBV5-1,ASSSGTGDSEKLF
TRBV3-1/TRBV3-2,ASSQGPGSGNTIY
TRBV3-1/TRBV3-2,ASSQGDRGSKNIQY
TRBV7-6,ASSPQGRATEAF
TRBV15,ATSRDRARYEQY
TRBV5-6,ASSLVADTQY
TRBV30,AWFRGRWDTEAF